These 31 T cell receptor beta chains were sequenced from one sample in a study of OX40 agonist ivuxolimab in advanced cancers. Libraries were prepared by immunoSEQ multiplex PCR; TCRdb keeps only in-frame clonotypes and omits some of them. The sample carries about 44,000 clones, approximately 86% recorded once. Sequencing used CD4+ or CD8+ T cells sorted from blood, obtained in a trial of the OX40 agonist ivuxolimab. The receptors stem from an adult with an advanced solid tumor such as melanoma, head and neck, liver or kidney cancer.

J is TRBJ2-7 and V is TRBV29-1, with 7 bases that match TRBD2. CDR1 and CDR2 from the germline V gene are SQVTM and ANQGSEA. The CDR3 is 13 amino acids. The ends lost 5 bases at V and 1 base at J; junction bases unmatched: 5. CDR3 DNA sequence: TGCAGCGTTCAGTTCGGGAGGTCCTACGAGCAGTACTTC. Translated, it gives CSVQFGRSYEQYF.

The rearrangement joins TRBV7-2 to TRBJ2-5, with 11 bases lining up with TRBD2. Germline lookup yields CDR1 SGHTA and CDR2 FQGNSA. J was trimmed by 4 bases and V by 0 bases; bases with no gene match: 7. The CDR3 is 17 residues long. CDR3 sequence: CASSLAVLAGAGETQYF. The CDR3, as DNA: TGTGCCAGCAGCTTAGCTGTACTAGCGGGAGCCGGAGAGACCCAGTACTTC.

The chain links TRBV19 to TRBJ2-7; D remains ambiguous. The germline V and J ends were trimmed by 1 base and 0 bases, with 10 bases remaining between them. The germline V gene has CDR1 LNHDA and CDR2 SQIVND (reference sequence). The CDR3 contains 15 residues. The CDR3 sequence: CASSIGVRSSYEQYF. CDR3 bases: TGTGCCAGTAGTATAGGGGTGCGTAGCTCCTACGAGCAGTACTTC.

This sequence joins TRBV10-3 and TRBJ2-1, with 14 bases lining up with TRBD2. CDR1 and CDR2 (germline): ENHRY, SYGVKD. The CDR3 runs 14 residues. J gave up 9 bases and V 10 bases, and 8 bases lay outside the gene matches. The DNA for the CDR3 is TGTGCCACGGGACTAGCGGGAGCTTGGGGTGAGCAGTTCTTC. Translated: CATGLAGAWGEQFF.

About this clone: The junction does not match germline at one end; this may be a read error. The chain employs TRBV7-2 and TRBJ2-1; possibly TRBD2 for D (5 bases). The CDR3 length is 13 residues. Per germline, CDR1 SGHTA and CDR2 FQGNSA. The CDR3 loop is CASSFGLYNERFF. The CDR3 nucleotides read TGTGCCAGCAGCTTCGGACTTTACAATGAGCGGTTCTTC.

The chain combines TRBV28 with TRBJ1-4; D unclear. V was shortened by 4 bases and J by 0 bases, with 9 bases between the two germline ends. The germline V gene has CDR1 MDHEN and CDR2 SYDVKM. The CDR3 runs 15 residues. This chain's CDR3 is CASSSVGATNEKLFF. The DNA of the CDR3 is TGTGCCAGCAGTTCCGTAGGTGCAACTAATGAAAAACTGTTTTTT.

The chain carries TRBV5-5 and TRBJ1-5; D call uncertain. Germline V gene sequence: CDR1 SGHKS, CDR2 YYEKEE (reference sequence). V was cut by 0 bases and J by 0 bases, with 4 bases left in between. The length of the CDR3 is 14 residues. The CDR3, as DNA: TGTGCCAGCAGCTTGGGAAATAGCAATCAGCCCCAGCATTTT. Its protein is CASSLGNSNQPQHF.

The chain recombines TRBV4-1 with TRBJ1-2; 7 positions agree with TRBD1. The J segment lost 6 bases and the V segment lost 5 bases, leaving 15 bases of the junction unmatched. From germline, CDR1 is MGHRA and CDR2 YSYEKL. The CDR3 contains 16 residues. CDR3 loop: CASSSPAATGRDGYTF. CDR3 nucleotides: TGCGCCAGCAGCTCTCCTGCTGCGACAGGGAGGGATGGCTACACCTTC.

This chain links TRBV5-1 with TRBJ1-5; 10 positions agree with TRBD1. The CDR3 is 14 amino acids. Per the germline V gene, CDR1 is SGHRS and CDR2 is YFSETQ. With 3 bases clipped from V and 5 bases from J, the junction kept 2 bases outside the gene matches. CDR3 DNA sequence: TGCGCCAGCAGCTGGACAGGGGGAGATCAGCCCCAGCATTTT. Protein product: CASSWTGGDQPQHF.

The chain couples TRBV6-5 to TRBJ1-1; 9 positions agree with TRBD1. The V and J ends lost 5 bases and 10 bases, in that order; junction bases with no gene match: 8. This CDR3 is 13 amino acids long. Germline V gene lookup returns CDR1 MNHEY and CDR2 SVGAGI. The DNA for the CDR3 is TGTGCCAGCAGTACGCCGGGACAGGGTACAGCTTTCTTT. Translated, it gives CASSTPGQGTAFF.

The rearrangement uses TRBV27 and TRBJ1-1; a weak D match, TRBD1 (6 bases). CDR3 size: 15 residues. CDR1 and CDR2 (germline): MNHEY, SMNVEV (reference sequence). V lost 3 bases and J lost 8, with 19 bases in between. The CDR3 DNA follows: TGTGCCAGCAGTTTCGAGGGGGGCAGAGGATTAGAAGCTTTCTTT. Its protein product is CASSFEGGRGLEAFF.

V gene TRBV27 combines with J gene TRBJ2-5, with TRBD2 as a possible D gene (5 bases). Trimming shortened V by 2 bases and J by 0 bases, and 13 bases separated the two germline ends. The CDR3 contains 16 residues. Germline loops: CDR1 MNHEY, CDR2 SMNVEV (reference sequence). Here the CDR3 reads CASSLGYGKYQETQYF. DNA of the CDR3: TGTGCCAGCAGTTTAGGGTACGGGAAGTACCAAGAGACCCAGTACTTC.

This clone was detected once. V is TRBV19 and J is TRBJ2-6; tentative D call: TRBD2 (5 bases). V lost 5 bases, J lost 2 bases, and 16 bases lay in between. Germline V gene data show CDR1 as LNHDA and CDR2 as SQIVND (reference sequence). The CDR3 sequence is 17 residues long. CDR3 in amino acids: CASSAGGVRAGANVLTF. In DNA, the CDR3 is TGTGCCAGTAGTGCCGGAGGTGTTAGGGCTGGGGCCAACGTCCTGACTTTC.

The V gene is TRBV4-1, the J gene TRBJ2-1, with D perhaps TRBD2 (5 bases). The CDR3 is made up of 13 amino acids. V was cut by 3 bases and J by 8 bases, with 11 bases left in between. Germline V gene lookup returns CDR1 MGHRA and CDR2 YSYEKL. The CDR3 DNA reads TGCGCCAGCAGCCAGAGGGAAGGATATGAGCAGTTCTTC. It encodes CASSQREGYEQFF.

This chain joins TRBV7-9 and TRBJ1-1; D is possibly TRBD1 (5 bases). The CDR3 length is 16 residues. CDR1 is SEHNR and CDR2 is FQNEAQ in the germline V gene (reference sequence). V dropped 3 bases and J dropped 0 bases, with 14 bases sitting between them. The CDR3 reads CASSFLQGRVNTEAFF. CDR3 nucleotides: TGTGCCAGCAGCTTCCTTCAGGGCAGGGTGAACACTGAAGCTTTCTTT.

The chain has TRBV30 and TRBJ1-5, with 7 bases that match TRBD1. In germline, CDR1 is GTSNPN, CDR2 SVGIG (reference sequence). Trimming took 0 bases from V and 0 from J; bases not matched to a gene: 5. The CDR3 contains 16 residues. The DNA of the CDR3 is TGTGCCTGGAGTGTAAGTCAGGGGGTTAGCAATCAGCCCCAGCATTTT. Residues: CAWSVSQGVSNQPQHF.

The V gene is TRBV27, the J gene TRBJ2-7; TRBD2 aligns across 9 bases. Looked up from germline, CDR1 is MNHEY and CDR2 is SMNVEV (reference sequence). CDR3 length equals 18 residues. J gave up 0 bases and V 4 bases, and 13 bases lay outside the gene matches. The CDR3 loop reads CASSWGVLAGLVSYEQYF. DNA of the CDR3: TGTGCCAGCAGTTGGGGTGTTCTAGCGGGGTTGGTCTCCTACGAGCAGTACTTC.

This clone showed up just a few times. This chain joins TRBV18 and TRBJ1-5; D not resolved. V gave up 3 bases and J gave up 7 bases, with 10 bases separating them. This CDR3 has 13 residues. Looked up from germline, CDR1 is KGHSH and CDR2 is LQKENI. CDR3 sequence (DNA): TGTGCCAGCTCACCGCCAGGCGGGCAGCCCCAGCATTTT. This gives the protein CASSPPGGQPQHF.

V and J are TRBV10-1 and TRBJ2-7, with D perhaps TRBD1 (5 bases). Germline V gives CDR1 WNHNN, CDR2 SYGVQD (reference sequence). Trimming shortened V by 3 bases and J by 6 bases, and 12 bases separated the two germline ends. The CDR3 loop spans 13 amino acids. As DNA, the CDR3 is TGCGCCAGCAGTGAAGTTCAGGGTGGCGAGCAGTACTTC. Translated, it gives CASSEVQGGEQYF.

This chain uses TRBV19 with TRBJ1-1, with 7 bases aligning to TRBD1. Germline CDR1 LNHDA, CDR2 SQIVND (reference sequence). J lost 0 bases, V lost 3 bases, and 7 bases had no gene match. The CDR3 is 16 amino acids. This CDR3 reads CASSIFSTGVNTEAFF. CDR3 DNA sequence: TGTGCCAGTAGTATTTTTTCCACAGGGGTGAACACTGAAGCTTTCTTT.

This rearrangement joins TRBV27 to TRBJ1-5; 8 bases are a match to TRBD1. Germline V gene sequence: CDR1 MNHEY, CDR2 SMNVEV (reference sequence). The CDR3 runs to 16 residues. The V segment lost 5 bases and the J segment 3 bases; nucleotides outside the gene matches: 9. The CDR3 region has the DNA TGTGCCAGCAGTGCCGACAGGGGTCGGTTCAATCAGCCCCAGCATTTT. Translating gives CASSADRGRFNQPQHF.

The CDR3 protein is CASGSPKDTHTGELFF. The CDR3 DNA reads as TGTGCTAGTGGTTCGCCTAAGGACACACACACCGGGGAGCTGTTTTTT. The chain joins TRBV12-5 to TRBJ2-2; D may be TRBD1 (5 bases). CDR3 length: 16 amino acids. Trimming took 4 bases from V and 3 from J, leaving 15 bases between them. The germline CDR1 and CDR2 sequences are LGHNT and FRNRAP.

CDR3 coding DNA: TGTGCCAGCATCTTAGCGGGAGGCGCCTACAATGAGCAGTTCTTC. Its translation is CASILAGGAYNEQFF. This sequence joins TRBV28 and TRBJ2-1, with TRBD2 matching 10 bases. CDR1 is MDHEN, CDR2 SYDVKM, per germline. CDR3 length equals 15 residues. V trimming: 7 bases; J trimming: 2 bases; junction bases outside the gene matches: 5.

This clone was recorded a few times. The chain couples TRBV1 to TRBJ1-6. TRBV1 corresponds to a pseudogene. The length of the CDR3 is 16 residues. CDR3 residues: CTSSHPRGKVDSPLHF. The CDR3 nucleotides read TGCACCAGCAGCCACCCTCGCGGGAAGGTCGATTCACCCCTCCACTTT.

The V gene is TRBV2, the J gene TRBJ2-5; perhaps D is TRBD1 or TRBD2 (5 bases each). Germline lookup yields CDR1 SNHLY and CDR2 FYNNEI. Trimming removed 1 base at V and 5 bases at J, with 8 bases between. CDR3 size: 13 residues. The CDR3 nucleotides are TGTGCCAGCAGTGAAGGGGGGATCGAGACCCAGTACTTC. Amino acid sequence: CASSEGGIETQYF.

This chain links TRBV5-1 with TRBJ2-1, with 7 bases identical to TRBD2. CDR3 length: 15 residues. Germline V CDR1 and CDR2: SGHRS, YFSETQ. J gave up 5 bases and V 0 bases, and 5 bases lay outside the gene matches. The CDR3 here is CASSLVSGTNNEQFF. In nucleotides, the CDR3 is TGCGCCAGCAGCTTGGTGTCCGGGACTAACAATGAGCAGTTCTTC.

The CDR3 nucleotides read TGTGCCAGCAGCTTGGCCAATACCCGATCCCTCCACTTT. Amino acid sequence: CASSLANTRSLHF. This chain uses TRBV5-6 with TRBJ1-6; D is unresolved. The CDR3 is 13 residues long. Per the germline V gene, CDR1 is SGHDT and CDR2 is YYEEEE. The V end was cut by 0 bases, the J end by 14 bases, with 12 bases between.

The chain combines TRBV2 with TRBJ2-1; the D is unclear. Germline CDR1 SNHLY, CDR2 FYNNEI. V lost 3 bases to trimming and J lost 9 bases, with 18 bases between them. CDR3 length equals 15 residues. CDR3: CASSDRSRMESEQFF. The CDR3 DNA is TGTGCCAGCAGTGATCGATCGAGAATGGAGTCTGAGCAGTTCTTC.

The chain joins TRBV27 to TRBJ2-1, with 8 bases that match TRBD1. Germline values: CDR1 MNHEY, CDR2 SMNVEV (reference sequence). V was pared by 0 bases and J by 5 bases, with 9 bases of the junction left unmatched. The CDR3 length is 17 residues. CDR3 in DNA: TGTGCCAGCAGTTTATCGAGGGGGGACAGGAAAAACAATGAGCAGTTCTTC. Its translation is CASSLSRGDRKNNEQFF.

The V and J genes are TRBV13 and TRBJ2-7; D is possibly TRBD2 (5 bases). The length of the CDR3 is 13 residues. Trimming shortened V by 5 bases and J by 5 bases, and 13 bases separated the two germline ends. Per germline, CDR1 PRHDT and CDR2 FYEKMQ (reference sequence). This CDR3 is CASSPPRGNEQYF. The CDR3 nucleotides read TGTGCCAGCAGCCCCCCCCGAGGGAACGAGCAGTACTTC.

This clone has only one observation. The chain has TRBV5-4 and TRBJ2-7; D call uncertain. Between the trimmed V and J ends, which lost 0 bases and 1 base, there was a span of 11 bases. CDR3 length equals 15 residues. Germline CDR1 SGHNT, CDR2 YYREEE (reference sequence). CDR3 DNA sequence: TGTGCCAGCAGCTTGGGCCAGGCGATGTCCTACGAGCAGTACTTC. This sequence encodes CASSLGQAMSYEQYF.